This TCR beta chain was recorded in a study of OX40 agonist ivuxolimab in advanced cancers. As for the study in general: A male proportion of about 84% was recorded, with mean age roughly 62 years and range about 20 to 90.

Sequenced by immunoSEQ multiplex PCR; TCRdb stores in-frame clones only, minus some. The top ten hold 0.95% to 1.5% of the sample, which has 55,000 to 85,000 clones, about four fifths seen once. A remark on this clone: The antigen remains undetermined.

Notes on the study in general: With doses of 0.1-3.0 mg/kg, partial responders showed among the lowest clonal expansion.

Germline V CDR1 and CDR2: SGHVS, FNYEAQ. V lost 5 bases to trimming and J lost 5 bases, with 9 bases between them. CDR3 length equals 12 residues. Baseline, cycle 4 day 1, and cycle 7 day 1 were the blood sampling points. The receptor was derived from an adult with an advanced solid tumor such as melanoma, head and neck, liver or kidney cancer. The rearrangement links TRBV7-6 to TRBJ2-5; unclear D gene. The specimen was CD4+ or CD8+ T cells sorted from blood, collected in a trial of the OX40 agonist ivuxolimab. The CDR3 nucleotides read TGTGCCAGCAGCGGGCTCTGGGAGACCCAGTACTTC. Its translation is CASSGLWETQYF.